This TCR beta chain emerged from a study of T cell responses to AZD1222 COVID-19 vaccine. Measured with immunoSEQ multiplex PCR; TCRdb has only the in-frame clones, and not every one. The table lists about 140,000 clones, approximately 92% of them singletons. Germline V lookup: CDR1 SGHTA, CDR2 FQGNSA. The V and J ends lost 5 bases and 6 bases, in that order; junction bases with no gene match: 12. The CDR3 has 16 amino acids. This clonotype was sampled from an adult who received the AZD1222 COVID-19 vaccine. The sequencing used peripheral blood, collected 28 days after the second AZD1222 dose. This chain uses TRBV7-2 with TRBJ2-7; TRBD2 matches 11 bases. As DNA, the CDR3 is TGTGCCAGCAGCCGCAGGGTTAGCGGGAGGGCCGGCGAGCAGTACTTC. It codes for CASSRRVSGRAGEQYF.